The entry that follows covers one TCR beta chain sequence. The sample is drawn from a study of T cell responses to AZD1222 COVID-19 vaccine. Study-level information: Whether given at about 4 or about 12 weeks, second doses were pooled.

The trim removed 0 bases at V and 8 bases at J, leaving 11 bases unmatched. CDR3 size: 16 residues. Germline loops: CDR1 SGHNT, CDR2 YYREEE (reference sequence). Profiled with immunoSEQ multiplex PCR; TCRdb holds only in-frame clones, not every one. The data contain more than 50,000 clones, 80% to 90% of them singletons. Specimen: peripheral blood, collected on day 0 of AZD1222 vaccination. This sequence joins TRBV5-4 and TRBJ2-5; 9 nucleotides align to TRBD1. The receptor's source is an adult in good health. CDR3 bases: TGTGCCAGCAGCTTGGCCGGGGACAGGGAGTATGGAACCCAGTACTTC. Translation gives CASSLAGDREYGTQYF.